This paragraph reports one TCR beta chain. In the authors' methods: Estimates of nucleated cell counts were drawn from the amplification of reference gene primers. The protocol was immunoSEQ multiplex PCR, while the TCRdb copy is restricted to in-frame clones and leaves out a portion. Clonal size and the V and J genes are those of that table, whereas D and trimming came from the DNA. The sample has 250,000 to 350,000 clones; about 88% are singletons. The sample belongs to a study of blood T cell repertoires in COVID-19. Study information: COVID-19 samples collected from the United States, Italy and Spain covered acute and convalescent phases. T cells, B-cell-depleted T cells, or PBMCs provided the cDNA or gDNA that served as material.

Seattle patients were enrolled while actively infected and followed longitudinally. CDR1 and CDR2 from the germline V gene are KGHSH and LQKENI. V was clipped by 6 bases and J by 6 bases, with 17 bases between them. CDR3 length equals 14 residues. Sequenced input: peripheral blood. This TCR was sampled from a human donor with COVID-19, enrolled during active disease. The donor label of this sample is uncertain. The V and J genes are TRBV18 and TRBJ1-1, with a weak D call TRBD1 (6 bases). The CDR3: CASSPGRGVSEAFF. Here the CDR3 DNA reads TGTGCCAGCTCCCCCGGCAGGGGTGTCTCTGAAGCTTTCTTT.